This T cell receptor (beta chain) was obtained from a study of blood T cell repertoires in COVID-19. Overall study context: Acute-phase and convalescent COVID-19 samples originated in the United States, Italy and Spain. PBMCs, B-cell-depleted T cells, or T cells were the source of the cDNA or gDNA that made up the material.

Original processing notes: How many nucleated cells were present was estimated from reference gene primer amplification. Assay: immunoSEQ multiplex PCR; the TCRdb copy retains only in-frame clones and omits some. V, J and clone size derive from that table, while D and trimming were established from the DNA sequence. This sample has roughly 110,000 clones; around 86% occur once, and the top ten carry 7% to 9.5%. The CDR3 is made up of 18 amino acids. Germline loops: CDR1 SNHLY, CDR2 FYNNEI. The V end lost 4 bases, the J end lost 0 bases, and 21 bases lay between the germline ends. The clonotype was recovered from a man between 70 and 80 years old with acute or convalescent COVID-19. The chain joins TRBV2 to TRBJ1-2, with D unresolved. The sample taken for sequencing was peripheral blood. CDR3 sequence reads: CASSALRPAGSSNYGYTF. In DNA, the CDR3 is TGTGCCAGCAGTGCCCTCAGACCGGCGGGCAGTTCTAACTATGGCTACACCTTC.